A single sample is the source of the 18 T cell receptor beta chains below, sequenced in a study of T cells after yellow fever vaccination. TCRdb reanalysed the 5' RACE reads using MiXCR and keeps one entry per CDR3 protein. Of some 350,000 distinct CDR3 sequences in the sample, roughly 3.9% were seen once. Sequencing was performed on PBMCs, taken 5 days after the yellow fever booster vaccination. The receptors here all came from a man younger than 35 who received the YFV17D yellow fever vaccine.

This clonotype showed up just a few times. The chain has TRBV5-8 and TRBJ2-5; D gene unclear. Looked up from germline, CDR1 is SGHTS and CDR2 is YDEGEE. Trimming took off 2 bases at V and 2 bases at J, with 10 bases between the two ends. CDR3 length: 14 residues. The CDR3 nucleotides read TGTGCCAGCAGCTTTTCCCTAGTTCAAGAGACCCAGTACTTC. It encodes CASSFSLVQETQYF.

This chain connects TRBV7-8 to TRBJ2-5; 7 positions agree with TRBD2. The V segment lost 5 bases and the J segment 2 bases; nucleotides outside the gene matches: 17. CDR3 length: 18 residues. Germline-derived CDR1 and CDR2 are SGHVS and FQNEAQ. CDR3 DNA: TGTGCCAGCAGCGTATACCCTAGCGGAGATTGGATACAAGAGACCCAGTACTTC. Residues: CASSVYPSGDWIQETQYF.

CDR3: CASSYSFGADTQYF. For the CDR3, the DNA is TGTGCCAGCAGTTACTCTTTCGGGGCAGATACGCAGTATTTT. V and J are TRBV6-5 and TRBJ2-3; a possible D gene is TRBD2 (5 bases). The V gene's germline CDR1 is MNHEY and CDR2 SVGAGI. The CDR3 is made up of 14 amino acids. V was trimmed by 0 bases and J by 4 bases, leaving 8 bases between them.

The table lists this clonotype with a few counts. The rearrangement uses TRBV6-6 and TRBJ1-6; D may be TRBD1 (5 bases). Germline loops: CDR1 MNHNY, CDR2 SVGAGI (reference sequence). The CDR3 sequence is 12 residues long. V dropped 6 bases and J dropped 10 bases, with 10 bases sitting between them. CDR3 sequence (DNA): TGTGCCAGCAGCCCACAGGAATCACCCCTCCACTTT. Encoded protein: CASSPQESPLHF.

This clonotype occurred many times. This chain joins TRBV20-1 and TRBJ1-2, with D possibly being TRBD1 (5 bases). V gave up 5 bases and J gave up 4 bases, with 17 bases separating them. Germline V gives CDR1 DFQATT, CDR2 SNEGSKA (reference sequence). The CDR3 spans 14 residues. The chain's CDR3 is CSAPAGGDVYGYTF. As DNA, the CDR3 is TGCAGTGCTCCGGCTGGGGGGGACGTCTATGGCTACACCTTC.

This clonotype was seen a handful of times. The V call is TRBV12-3 or TRBV12-4, the J call TRBJ2-5; D unresolved. The CDR3 totals 14 residues. V gave up 5 bases and J gave up 3 bases, with 13 bases separating them. The CDR3 nucleotides are TGTGCCAGCAGTCCCTCCCGCCGTGAAGAGACCCAGTACTTC. Residues: CASSPSRREETQYF.

There are many counts of this clonotype. V usage is TRBV4-2 and J usage is TRBJ2-4, with D tentatively TRBD1 (5 bases). The CDR3 contains 15 residues. The V end lost 0 bases, the J end lost 9 bases, and 15 bases lay between the germline ends. In germline, CDR1 is LGHNA, CDR2 YNFKEQ. The chain's CDR3 is CASSQEPGKVAIQYF. In DNA, the CDR3 is TGTGCCAGCAGCCAAGAACCAGGGAAGGTTGCCATTCAGTACTTC.

The chain employs TRBV29-1 and TRBJ2-3, with D maybe TRBD2 (7 bases). This CDR3 is 13 amino acids long. Trimming cost V 8 bases and J 4 bases, with 16 bases left between them. Per the germline V gene, CDR1 is SQVTM and CDR2 is ANQGSEA. CDR3 coding DNA: TGCAGCTTCAGTGAGGGGGGGTCAGATACGCAGTATTTT. This codes for CSFSEGGSDTQYF.

This clonotype was seen at least ten times. The genes are TRBV4-2 and TRBJ2-2; D call uncertain. V was shortened by 3 bases and J by 1 base, with 9 bases between the two germline ends. The CDR3 loop spans 15 amino acids. Germline CDR1 is LGHNA and CDR2 is YNFKEQ. DNA of the CDR3: TGTGCCAGCAGCCAGGCCGGGTTGAACACCGGGGAGCTGTTTTTT. This translates into CASSQAGLNTGELFF.

V and J are TRBV7-2 and TRBJ1-3, with no clear D. The CDR3 has 15 residues. The V gene's germline CDR1 is SGHTA and CDR2 FQGNSA. Trimming stripped 0 bases from V and 4 bases from J, with 10 bases between. CDR3 nucleotides: TGTGCCAGCAGCTTAGCGGTCTATTCGGGAAACACCATATATTTT. It codes for CASSLAVYSGNTIYF.

This clonotype has a handful of counts. The genes are TRBV7-2 and TRBJ2-1; D uncertain. Trimming took off 5 bases at V and 6 bases at J, with 8 bases between the two ends. From germline, CDR1 is SGHTA and CDR2 FQGNSA. The CDR3 runs 12 residues. CDR3 DNA sequence: TGTGCCAGCAGCGTCAGAAGCAATGAGCAGTTCTTC. Encoded protein: CASSVRSNEQFF.

The V call is TRBV3-1, the J call TRBJ1-2, with D perhaps TRBD1 (6 bases). The germline V gene encodes CDR1 LGHDT and CDR2 YNNKEL (reference sequence). The CDR3 spans 16 residues. Trimming pared 0 bases from V and 4 bases from J, leaving 15 bases between. The CDR3 protein is CASSQDAGAQGYGYTF. DNA for the CDR3: TGTGCCAGCAGCCAAGATGCGGGGGCGCAGGGCTATGGCTACACCTTC.

This clonotype was picked up many times. J is TRBJ2-3 and V is TRBV28; no definite D call. CDR3 length: 13 amino acids. Trimming pared 2 bases from V and 6 bases from J, leaving 9 bases between. Germline CDR1 is MDHEN and CDR2 is SYDVKM. CDR3: CASSLLEYDTQYF. As DNA, the CDR3 is TGTGCCAGCAGTTTACTAGAGTATGATACGCAGTATTTT.

This clonotype was picked up a small number of times. V gene TRBV29-1 combines with J gene TRBJ2-3; either TRBD1 or TRBD2 may fit D (5 bases each). CDR3 length: 14 residues. Per germline, CDR1 SQVTM and CDR2 ANQGSEA. V was shortened by 6 bases and J by 0 bases, with 13 bases between the two germline ends. CDR3 DNA sequence: TGCAGCGTCCGACAGACTACTAGCACAGATACGCAGTATTTT. Residues: CSVRQTTSTDTQYF.

This clonotype has ten or more counts. The chain has TRBV20-1 and TRBJ2-3; D gene unclear. V gave up 5 bases and J gave up 4 bases, with 16 bases separating them. Germline V gene sequence: CDR1 DFQATT, CDR2 SNEGSKA (reference sequence). The CDR3 runs to 14 residues. The CDR3 bases are TGCAGTGCTGGCCTGGGGAAGGGCGCAGATACGCAGTATTTT. It is translated as CSAGLGKGADTQYF.

The chain employs TRBV6-2 or TRBV6-3 and TRBJ1-6, with D hard to call. This CDR3 comprises 15 residues. Germline V gene lookup returns CDR1 MNHEY and CDR2 SVGEGT. Trimming shortened V by 0 bases and J by 10 bases, and 13 bases separated the two germline ends. The CDR3 is CASSYSVRLESPLHF. CDR3 nucleotide sequence: TGTGCCAGCAGTTACTCGGTGCGTCTTGAGTCACCCCTCCACTTT.

This clonotype was counted many times. The rearrangement links TRBV2 to TRBJ2-4; D is uncertain. The V end was cut by 1 base, the J end by 0 bases, with 13 bases between. CDR3 length: 17 residues. Per the germline V gene, CDR1 is SNHLY and CDR2 is FYNNEI. This CDR3 is CASSEGQLWLAKNIQYF. CDR3 sequence (DNA): TGTGCCAGCAGTGAAGGGCAACTATGGCTAGCCAAAAACATTCAGTACTTC.

This clonotype was detected many times. The chain joins TRBV7-6 to TRBJ2-7; perhaps TRBD2 as D (6 bases). The CDR3 length is 13 residues. The germline CDR1 and CDR2 sequences are SGHVS and FNYEAQ. V shed 5 bases and J shed 3 bases, with 11 bases lying between them. The chain's CDR3 is CASSPPGDYEQYV. The CDR3 coding sequence is TGTGCCAGCAGCCCCCCGGGAGACTACGAGCAGTACGTC.